These 8 T cell receptor beta chains were sequenced from one sample in a study of cytomegalovirus exposure and HLA in healthy donors. The PCR made use of 60 Vbeta and 13 Jbeta primers. Measured with immunoSEQ multiplex PCR; TCRdb has only the in-frame clones, and not every one. The sample yields 140,000 to 150,000 clones, approximately 80% seen once. The sample taken for sequencing was PBMCs. The source of these receptors is a man in his forties in good health and CMV-seronegative.

This clone was counted a few times. The V and J genes are TRBV4-1 and TRBJ1-4; a possible D gene is TRBD1 (6 bases). V lost 5 bases to trimming and J lost 8 bases, with 15 bases between them. The germline CDR1 and CDR2 sequences are MGHRA and YSYEKL. The CDR3 has 14 amino acids. Here the CDR3 reads CASSFRDDREKLFF. The CDR3 DNA reads TGCGCCAGCAGCTTCCGGGACGACAGGGAAAAACTGTTTTTT.

The V and J genes are TRBV28 and TRBJ1-6; D is perhaps TRBD1 (6 bases). The germline V gene encodes CDR1 MDHEN and CDR2 SYDVKM. Trimming took off 5 bases at V and 3 bases at J, with 11 bases between the two ends. The CDR3 loop spans 15 amino acids. CDR3 in DNA: TGTGCCAGCAGTCCCCTCAGGGGCTATAATTCACCCCTCCACTTT. It is translated as CASSPLRGYNSPLHF.

The V call is TRBV10-1, the J call TRBJ2-7, with TRBD2 as a possible D gene (5 bases). The CDR3 loop spans 14 amino acids. The V gene lost 8 bases and the J gene lost 2 bases, with 16 bases spanning the gap. The germline V gene encodes CDR1 WNHNN and CDR2 SYGVQD (reference sequence). Here the CDR3 reads CASGTGPGTYEQYF. Here the CDR3 DNA reads TGCGCCAGCGGCACCGGGCCGGGGACCTACGAGCAGTACTTC.

V and J are TRBV7-8 and TRBJ1-1, with a tentative D call TRBD1 (6 bases). Trimming left V 7 bases short and J 6 bases short, with 18 bases between. In germline, CDR1 is SGHVS, CDR2 FQNEAQ. The CDR3 runs to 14 residues. CDR3 amino acids: CASTLTPRTAEAFF. Written as DNA, the CDR3 is TGTGCCAGCACCCTGACTCCTCGGACAGCTGAAGCTTTCTTT.

This rearrangement joins TRBV28 to TRBJ1-2; TRBD1 might be the D (6 bases). Trimming took off 6 bases at V and 4 bases at J, with 12 bases between the two ends. CDR3 length: 13 amino acids. CDR1 and CDR2 from the germline V gene are MDHEN and SYDVKM. The CDR3 DNA reads as TGTGCCAGCAGCTCAGGGGCCCCCTATGGCTACACCTTC. Amino acids: CASSSGAPYGYTF.

The chain uses TRBV6-5 and TRBJ1-2, with 7 bases lining up with TRBD1. V was pared by 6 bases and J by 5 bases, with 9 bases of the junction left unmatched. The CDR3 is made up of 14 amino acids. Germline assignment: CDR1 MNHEY and CDR2 SVGAGI. The DNA of the CDR3 is TGTGCCAGCAGGCACCCGGGACAGAATTATGGCTACACCTTC. It specifies CASRHPGQNYGYTF.

The CDR3 bases are TGTGCCAGCAGTGGATTCACAGGGGTGGCTTGGGGTGGAAACACCATATATTTT. Translating gives CASSGFTGVAWGGNTIYF. The chain employs TRBV6-1 and TRBJ1-3; 7 bases are a match to TRBD1. The germline V gene encodes CDR1 MNHNS and CDR2 SASEGT. This CDR3 contains 18 residues. The V and J ends lost 4 bases and 3 bases, in that order; junction bases with no gene match: 15.

The gene calls are TRBV5-1 and TRBJ2-2; 13 bases map to TRBD2. The junction had 5 bases not matched to a gene; V was cut back by 3 bases and J by 0 bases. Germline V lookup: CDR1 SGHRS, CDR2 YFSETQ. CDR3 length: 18 residues. CDR3: CASSSTSGGAANTGELFF. Written as DNA, the CDR3 is TGCGCCAGCAGCTCAACTAGCGGGGGGGCCGCGAACACCGGGGAGCTGTTTTTT.